Sequencing of this TCR beta chain was carried out in a study of memory CD4+ T cells and cytomegalovirus serostatus. The sort gate was single viable CD3+CD4+CD8-CD45RO+ cells for memory CD4+ T cells. Only in-frame clones appear in the TCRdb table, and some are missing; sequencing was by immunoSEQ multiplex PCR. The sample lists about 50,000 clones, roughly 73% seen once, with approximately 0.78% in the top ten. The material sequenced was memory CD4+ T cells from blood. The sequence was collected from an adult in good health and CMV-seronegative.

The CDR3 sequence is CASSQLGRGLGTEAFF. The CDR3 nucleotides are TGTGCCAGCAGCCAACTTGGCCGGGGTCTCGGCACTGAAGCTTTCTTT. This chain links TRBV14 with TRBJ1-1; no clear D gene. Germline assignment: CDR1 SGHDN and CDR2 FVKESK. V lost 2 bases and J lost 4, with 17 bases in between. CDR3 length: 16 residues.